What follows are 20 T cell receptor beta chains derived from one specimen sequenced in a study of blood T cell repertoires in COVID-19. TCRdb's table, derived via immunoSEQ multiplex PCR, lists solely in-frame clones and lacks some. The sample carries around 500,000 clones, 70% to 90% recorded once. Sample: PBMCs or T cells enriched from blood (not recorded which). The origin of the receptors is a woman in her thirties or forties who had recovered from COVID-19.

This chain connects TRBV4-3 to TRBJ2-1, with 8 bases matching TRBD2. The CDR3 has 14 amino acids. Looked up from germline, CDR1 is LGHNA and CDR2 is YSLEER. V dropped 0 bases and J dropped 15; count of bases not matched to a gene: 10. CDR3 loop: CASSQEASGGRRFF. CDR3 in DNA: TGCGCCAGCAGCCAAGAGGCAAGCGGGGGTAGGCGGTTCTTC.

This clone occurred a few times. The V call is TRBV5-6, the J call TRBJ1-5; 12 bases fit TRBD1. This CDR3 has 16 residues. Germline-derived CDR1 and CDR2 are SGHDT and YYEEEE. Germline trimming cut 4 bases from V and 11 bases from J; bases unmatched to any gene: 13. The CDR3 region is CASSIGTGGQLWAQHF. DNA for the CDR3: TGTGCCAGCAGCATCGGGACAGGGGGCCAGTTGTGGGCCCAGCATTTT.

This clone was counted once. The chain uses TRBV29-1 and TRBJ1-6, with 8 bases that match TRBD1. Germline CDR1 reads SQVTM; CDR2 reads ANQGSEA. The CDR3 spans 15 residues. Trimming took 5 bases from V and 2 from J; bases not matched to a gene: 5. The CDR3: CSVIQGVTYNSPLHF. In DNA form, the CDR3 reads TGCAGCGTTATACAGGGGGTAACCTATAATTCACCCCTCCACTTT.

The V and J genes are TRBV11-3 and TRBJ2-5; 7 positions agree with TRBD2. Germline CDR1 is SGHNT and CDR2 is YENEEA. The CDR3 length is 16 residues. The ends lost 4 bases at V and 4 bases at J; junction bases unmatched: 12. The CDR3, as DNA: TGTGCCAGCAGCTCGGGGCGACTAGCTGGTGGAGAGACCCAGTACTTC. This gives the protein CASSSGRLAGGETQYF.

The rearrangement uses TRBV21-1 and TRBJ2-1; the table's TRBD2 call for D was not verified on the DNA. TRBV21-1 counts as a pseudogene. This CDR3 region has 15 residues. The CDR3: CASSKGSSSYNEQFF. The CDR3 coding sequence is TGTGCCAGCAGCAAAGGCTCGAGCTCCTACAATGAGCAGTTCTTC.

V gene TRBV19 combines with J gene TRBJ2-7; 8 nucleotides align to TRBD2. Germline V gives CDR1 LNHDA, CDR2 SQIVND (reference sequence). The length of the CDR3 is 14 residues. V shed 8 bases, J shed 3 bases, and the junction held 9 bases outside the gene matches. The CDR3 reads CASARGLDFYEQYF. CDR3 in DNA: TGTGCCAGTGCTCGGGGACTAGACTTCTACGAGCAGTACTTC.

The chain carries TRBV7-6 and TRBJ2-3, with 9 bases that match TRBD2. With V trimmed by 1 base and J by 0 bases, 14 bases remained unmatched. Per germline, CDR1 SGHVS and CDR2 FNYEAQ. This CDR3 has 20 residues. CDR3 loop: CASSLDHRGRGEPSTDTQYF. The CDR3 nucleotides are TGTGCCAGCAGCTTAGATCATCGCGGGAGGGGCGAACCTAGCACAGATACGCAGTATTTT.

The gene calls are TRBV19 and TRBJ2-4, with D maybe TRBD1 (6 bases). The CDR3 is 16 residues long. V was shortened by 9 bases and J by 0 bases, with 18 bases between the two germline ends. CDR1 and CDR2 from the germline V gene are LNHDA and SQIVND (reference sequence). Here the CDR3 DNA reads TGTGCCAGCACGTCTGGACAGTCACTAGCCAAAAACATTCAGTACTTC. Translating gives CASTSGQSLAKNIQYF.

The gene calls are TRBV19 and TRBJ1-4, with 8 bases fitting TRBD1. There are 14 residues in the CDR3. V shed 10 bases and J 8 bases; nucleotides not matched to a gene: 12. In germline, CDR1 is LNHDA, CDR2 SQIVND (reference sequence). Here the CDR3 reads CATTPGRGLEKLFF. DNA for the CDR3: TGTGCCACCACACCAGGCAGGGGGCTAGAAAAACTGTTTTTT.

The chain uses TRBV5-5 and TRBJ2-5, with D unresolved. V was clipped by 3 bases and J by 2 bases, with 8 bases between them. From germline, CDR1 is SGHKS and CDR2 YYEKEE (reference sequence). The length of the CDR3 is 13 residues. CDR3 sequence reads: CASSSISQETQYF. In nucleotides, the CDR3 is TGTGCCAGCAGCTCAATCAGTCAAGAGACCCAGTACTTC.

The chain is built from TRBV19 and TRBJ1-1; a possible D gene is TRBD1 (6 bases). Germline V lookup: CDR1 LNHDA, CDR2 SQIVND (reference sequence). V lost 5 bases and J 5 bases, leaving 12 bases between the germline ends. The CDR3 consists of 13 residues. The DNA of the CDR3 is TGTGCCAGTAGTTTCGGACAGATTACTGAAGCTTTCTTT. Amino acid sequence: CASSFGQITEAFF.

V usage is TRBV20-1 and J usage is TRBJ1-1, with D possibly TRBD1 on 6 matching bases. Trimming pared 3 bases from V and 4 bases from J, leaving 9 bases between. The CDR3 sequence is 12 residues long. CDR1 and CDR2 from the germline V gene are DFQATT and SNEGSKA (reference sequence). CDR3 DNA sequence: TGCAGTGCTAGTGGAGGGGGCACTGAAGCTTTCTTT. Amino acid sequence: CSASGGGTEAFF.

For the CDR3, the DNA is TGTGCCAGCAGCGTAGGGCTAACGGGAGGGTACAATGAGCAGTTCTTC. Translated, it gives CASSVGLTGGYNEQFF. The V call is TRBV9, the J call TRBJ2-1; TRBD2 matches at 8 bases. The CDR3 runs to 16 residues. The V gene's germline CDR1 is SGDLS and CDR2 YYNGEE. V trimming: 0 bases; J trimming: 4 bases; junction bases outside the gene matches: 6.

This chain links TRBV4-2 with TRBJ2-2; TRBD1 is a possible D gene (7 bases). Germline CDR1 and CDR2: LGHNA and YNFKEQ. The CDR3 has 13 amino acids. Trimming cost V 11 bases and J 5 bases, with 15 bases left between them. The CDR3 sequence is CASGGHITGELFF. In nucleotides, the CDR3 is TGTGCCTCAGGGGGGCATATAACCGGGGAGCTGTTTTTT.

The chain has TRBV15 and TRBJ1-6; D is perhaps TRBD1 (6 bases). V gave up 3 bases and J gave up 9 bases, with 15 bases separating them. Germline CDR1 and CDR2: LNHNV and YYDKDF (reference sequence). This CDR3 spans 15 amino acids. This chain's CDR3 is CATSRETGNGSPLHF. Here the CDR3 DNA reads TGTGCCACCAGCAGGGAAACAGGGAATGGTTCACCCCTCCACTTT.

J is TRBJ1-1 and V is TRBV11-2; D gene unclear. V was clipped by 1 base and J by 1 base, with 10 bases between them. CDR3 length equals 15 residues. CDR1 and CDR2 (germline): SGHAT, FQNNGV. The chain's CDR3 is CASSLAQLRNTEAFF. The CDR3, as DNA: TGTGCCAGCAGCTTAGCACAGTTAAGGAACACTGAAGCTTTCTTT.

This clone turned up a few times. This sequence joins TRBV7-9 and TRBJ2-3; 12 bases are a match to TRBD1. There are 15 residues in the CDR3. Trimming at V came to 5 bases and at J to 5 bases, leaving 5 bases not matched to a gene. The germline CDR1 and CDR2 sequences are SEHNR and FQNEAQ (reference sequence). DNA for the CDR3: TGTGCCAGCAGCGCAAGGGACAGGGGGCAAGATACGCAGTATTTT. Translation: CASSARDRGQDTQYF.

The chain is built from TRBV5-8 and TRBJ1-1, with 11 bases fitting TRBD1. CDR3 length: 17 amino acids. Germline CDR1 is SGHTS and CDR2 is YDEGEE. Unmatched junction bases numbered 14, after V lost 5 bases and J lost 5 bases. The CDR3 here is CASSEPGQGVMGTEAFF. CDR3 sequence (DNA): TGTGCCAGCAGTGAACCGGGACAGGGGGTGATGGGGACTGAAGCTTTCTTT.

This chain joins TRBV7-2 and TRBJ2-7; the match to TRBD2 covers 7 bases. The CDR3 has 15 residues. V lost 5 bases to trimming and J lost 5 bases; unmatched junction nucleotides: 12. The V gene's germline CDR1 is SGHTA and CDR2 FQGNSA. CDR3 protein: CASSPRLAGSHEQYF. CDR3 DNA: TGTGCCAGCAGCCCACGACTAGCAGGGTCCCACGAGCAGTACTTC. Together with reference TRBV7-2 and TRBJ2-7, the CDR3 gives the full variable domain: GAGVSQSPSNKVTEKGKDVELRCDPISGHTALYWYRQSLGQGLEFLIYFQGNSAPDKSGLPSDRFSAERTGGSVSTLTIQRTQQEDSAVYLCASSPRLAGSHEQYFGPGTRLTVT.

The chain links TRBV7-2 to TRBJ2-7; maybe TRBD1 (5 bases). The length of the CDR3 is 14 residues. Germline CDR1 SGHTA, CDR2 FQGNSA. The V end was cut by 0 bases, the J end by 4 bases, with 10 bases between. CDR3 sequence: CASSLAGAIYEQYF. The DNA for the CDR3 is TGTGCCAGCAGCTTAGCAGGGGCCATTTACGAGCAGTACTTC.